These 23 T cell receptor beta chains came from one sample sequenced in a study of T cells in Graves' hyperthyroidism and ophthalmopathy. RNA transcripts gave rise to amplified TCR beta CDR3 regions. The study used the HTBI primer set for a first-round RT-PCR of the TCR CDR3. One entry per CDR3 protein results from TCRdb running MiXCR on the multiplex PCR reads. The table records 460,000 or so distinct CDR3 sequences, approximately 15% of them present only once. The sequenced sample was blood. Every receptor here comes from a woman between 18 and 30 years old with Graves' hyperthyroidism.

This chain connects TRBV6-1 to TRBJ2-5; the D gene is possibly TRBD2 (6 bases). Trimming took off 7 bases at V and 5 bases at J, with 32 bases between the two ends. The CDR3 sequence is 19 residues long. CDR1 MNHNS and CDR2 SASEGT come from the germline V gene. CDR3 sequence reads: CASNPGEASYHRREETQYF. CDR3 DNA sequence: TGTGCCAGCAACCCCGGGGAGGCTAGCTATCATCGGAGAGAGGAGACCCAGTACTTC.

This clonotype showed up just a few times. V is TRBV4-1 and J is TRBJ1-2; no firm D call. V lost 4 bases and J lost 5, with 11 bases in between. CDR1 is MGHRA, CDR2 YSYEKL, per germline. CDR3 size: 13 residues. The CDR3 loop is CASSPRAYYGYTF. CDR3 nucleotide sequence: TGCGCCAGCAGCCCCCGGGCTTATTATGGCTACACCTTC.

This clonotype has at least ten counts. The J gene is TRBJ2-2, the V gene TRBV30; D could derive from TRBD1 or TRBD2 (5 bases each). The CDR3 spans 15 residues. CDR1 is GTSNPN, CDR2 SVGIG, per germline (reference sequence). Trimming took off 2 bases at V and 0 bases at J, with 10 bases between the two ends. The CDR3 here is CAWSQGAANTGELFF. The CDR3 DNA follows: TGTGCCTGGAGTCAGGGAGCGGCGAACACCGGGGAGCTGTTTTTT.

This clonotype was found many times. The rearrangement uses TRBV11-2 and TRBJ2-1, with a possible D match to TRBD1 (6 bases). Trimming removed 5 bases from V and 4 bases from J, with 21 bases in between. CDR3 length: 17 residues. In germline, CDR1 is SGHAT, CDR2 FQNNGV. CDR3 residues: CASSPRGWGTTYNEQFF. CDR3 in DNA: TGTGCCAGCAGCCCAAGGGGGTGGGGAACAACTTACAATGAGCAGTTCTTC.

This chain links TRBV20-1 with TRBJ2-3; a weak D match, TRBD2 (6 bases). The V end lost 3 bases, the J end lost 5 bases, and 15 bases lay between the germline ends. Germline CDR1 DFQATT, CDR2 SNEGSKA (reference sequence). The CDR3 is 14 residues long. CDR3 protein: CSARTNVGGDTQYF. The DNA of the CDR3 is TGCAGTGCTAGGACTAATGTGGGGGGAGATACGCAGTATTTT.

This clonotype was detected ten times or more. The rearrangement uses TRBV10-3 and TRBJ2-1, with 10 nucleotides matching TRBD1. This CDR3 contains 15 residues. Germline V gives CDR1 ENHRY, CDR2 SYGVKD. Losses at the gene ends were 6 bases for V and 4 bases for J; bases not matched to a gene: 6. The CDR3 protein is CAISNRDRGYNEQFF. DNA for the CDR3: TGTGCCATCAGCAACCGGGACAGGGGTTACAATGAGCAGTTCTTC.

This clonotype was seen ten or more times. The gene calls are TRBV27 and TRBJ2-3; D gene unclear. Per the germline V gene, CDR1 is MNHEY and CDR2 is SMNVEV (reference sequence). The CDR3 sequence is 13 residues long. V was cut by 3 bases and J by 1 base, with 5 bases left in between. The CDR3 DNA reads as TGTGCCAGCAGTTTCGACCGCACAGATACGCAGTATTTT. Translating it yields CASSFDRTDTQYF.

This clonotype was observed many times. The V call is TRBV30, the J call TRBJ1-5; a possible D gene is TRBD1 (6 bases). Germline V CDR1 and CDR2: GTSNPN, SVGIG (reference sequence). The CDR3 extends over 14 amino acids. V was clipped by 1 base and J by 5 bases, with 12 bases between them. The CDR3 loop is CAWSDPRGYQPQHF. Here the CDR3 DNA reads TGTGCCTGGAGTGACCCCAGGGGTTATCAGCCCCAGCATTTT. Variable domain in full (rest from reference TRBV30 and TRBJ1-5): SQTIHQWPATLVQPVGSPLSLECTVEGTSNPNLYWYRQAAGRGLQLLFYSVGIGQISSEVPQNLSASRPQDRQFILSSKKLLLSDSGFYLCAWSDPRGYQPQHFGDGTRLSIL.

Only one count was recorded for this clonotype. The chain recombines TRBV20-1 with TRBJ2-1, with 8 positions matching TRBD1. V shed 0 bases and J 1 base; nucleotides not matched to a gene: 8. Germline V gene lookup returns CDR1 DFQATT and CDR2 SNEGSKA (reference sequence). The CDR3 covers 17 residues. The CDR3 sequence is CSARDIGQGVSYNEQFF. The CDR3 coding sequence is TGCAGTGCTAGAGATATTGGACAGGGCGTTTCCTACAATGAGCAGTTCTTC.

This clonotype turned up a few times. CDR3: CASRLEGLANEKLFF. Here the CDR3 DNA reads TGTGCCAGCAGGCTGGAGGGTCTCGCTAATGAAAAACTGTTTTTT. The chain combines TRBV6-2 or TRBV6-3 with TRBJ1-4; D unresolved. V lost 6 bases and J lost 3, with 14 bases in between. Germline V gene data show CDR1 as MNHEY and CDR2 as SVGEGT. The CDR3 consists of 15 residues.

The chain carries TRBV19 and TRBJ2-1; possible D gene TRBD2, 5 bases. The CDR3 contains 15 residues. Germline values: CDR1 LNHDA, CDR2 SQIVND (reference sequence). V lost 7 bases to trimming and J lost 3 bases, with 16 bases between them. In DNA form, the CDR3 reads TGTGCCAGTAAAAGTAAGCGGAGCCACTACAATGAGCAGTTCTTC. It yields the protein CASKSKRSHYNEQFF.

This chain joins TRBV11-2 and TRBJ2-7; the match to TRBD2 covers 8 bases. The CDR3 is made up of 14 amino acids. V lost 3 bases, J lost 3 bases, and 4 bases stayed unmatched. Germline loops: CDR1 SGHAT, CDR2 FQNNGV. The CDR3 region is CASSFERGNYEQYV. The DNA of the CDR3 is TGTGCCAGCAGCTTTGAGCGGGGGAACTACGAGCAGTACGTC.

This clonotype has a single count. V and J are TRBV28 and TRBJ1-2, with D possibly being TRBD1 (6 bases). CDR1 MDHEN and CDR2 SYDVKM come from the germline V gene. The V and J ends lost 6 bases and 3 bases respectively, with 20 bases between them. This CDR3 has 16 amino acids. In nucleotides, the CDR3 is TGTGCCAGCAGGCCATCCAGGGGATTCTCCGACTATGGCTACACCTTC. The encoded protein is CASRPSRGFSDYGYTF.

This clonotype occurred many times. CDR3 residues: CASNNRGSFNTEAFF. In nucleotides, the CDR3 is TGTGCCAGCAACAACAGGGGATCGTTTAACACTGAAGCTTTCTTT. The V call is TRBV28, the J call TRBJ1-1; 7 bases match TRBD1. Germline lookup yields CDR1 MDHEN and CDR2 SYDVKM. Losses at the gene ends were 7 bases for V and 2 bases for J; bases not matched to a gene: 10. The CDR3 has 15 amino acids.

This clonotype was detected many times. The CDR3 protein is CSALSGTGGYGYTF. The CDR3 DNA follows: TGCAGTGCTCTCTCCGGGACAGGAGGTTATGGCTACACCTTC. The chain joins TRBV20-1 to TRBJ1-2; TRBD1 aligns across 8 bases. The CDR3 is 14 residues long. The germline CDR1 and CDR2 sequences are DFQATT and SNEGSKA (reference sequence). V dropped 5 bases and J dropped 5; count of bases not matched to a gene: 10.

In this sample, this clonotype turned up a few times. CDR3 nucleotide sequence: TGCAGTGCTAGAGATGACACAGTTTTTTCACCCCTCCACTTT. Encoded protein: CSARDDTVFSPLHF. J is TRBJ1-6 and V is TRBV20-1; D gene unclear. V dropped 0 bases and J dropped 9 bases, with 12 bases sitting between them. The CDR3 length is 14 residues. The germline CDR1 and CDR2 sequences are DFQATT and SNEGSKA (reference sequence).

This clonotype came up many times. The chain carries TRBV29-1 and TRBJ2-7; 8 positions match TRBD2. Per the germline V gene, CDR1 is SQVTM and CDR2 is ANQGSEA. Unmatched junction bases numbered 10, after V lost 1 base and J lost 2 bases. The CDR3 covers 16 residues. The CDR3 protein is CSVEVGKREPTYEQYV. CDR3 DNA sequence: TGCAGCGTTGAAGTAGGGAAGCGGGAGCCGACCTACGAGCAGTACGTC.

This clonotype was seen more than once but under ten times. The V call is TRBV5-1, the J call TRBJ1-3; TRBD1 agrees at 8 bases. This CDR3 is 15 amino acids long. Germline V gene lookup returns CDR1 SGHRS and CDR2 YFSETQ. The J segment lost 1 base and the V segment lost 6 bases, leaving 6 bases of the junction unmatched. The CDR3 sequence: CASTPGQVSGNTIYF. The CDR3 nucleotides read TGCGCCAGCACACCGGGACAGGTTTCTGGAAACACCATATATTTT. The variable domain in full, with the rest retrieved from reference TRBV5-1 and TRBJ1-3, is KAGVTQTPRYLIKTRGQQVTLSCSPISGHRSVSWYQQTPGQGLQFLFEYFSETQRNKGNFPGRFSGRQFSNSRSEMNVSTLELGDSALYLCASTPGQVSGNTIYFGEGSWLTVV.

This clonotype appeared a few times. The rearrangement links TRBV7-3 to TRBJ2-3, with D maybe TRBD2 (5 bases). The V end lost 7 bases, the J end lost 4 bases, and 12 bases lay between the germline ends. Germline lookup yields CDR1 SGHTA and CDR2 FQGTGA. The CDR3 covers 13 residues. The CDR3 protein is CASTTGGSDTQYF. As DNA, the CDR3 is TGTGCCAGCACCACCGGAGGATCAGATACGCAGTATTTT.

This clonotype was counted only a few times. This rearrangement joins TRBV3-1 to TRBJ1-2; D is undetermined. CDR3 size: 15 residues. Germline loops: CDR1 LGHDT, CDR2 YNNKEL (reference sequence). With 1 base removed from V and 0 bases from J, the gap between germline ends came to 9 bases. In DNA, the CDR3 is TGTGCCAGCAGCCAAGGCGTTTTCTCTAACTATGGCTACACCTTC. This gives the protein CASSQGVFSNYGYTF.

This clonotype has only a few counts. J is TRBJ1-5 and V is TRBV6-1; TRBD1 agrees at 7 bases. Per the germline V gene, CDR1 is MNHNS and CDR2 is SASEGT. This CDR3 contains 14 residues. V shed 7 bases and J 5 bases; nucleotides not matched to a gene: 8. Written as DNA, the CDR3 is TGTGCCAGCAACGGACAGGAGGGGCATCAGCCCCAGCATTTT. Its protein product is CASNGQEGHQPQHF.

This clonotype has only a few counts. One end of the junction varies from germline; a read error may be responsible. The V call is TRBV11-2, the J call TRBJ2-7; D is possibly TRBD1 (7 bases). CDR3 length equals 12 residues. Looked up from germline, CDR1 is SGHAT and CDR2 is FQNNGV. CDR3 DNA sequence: TGTGCCAGCGGCTTAGGAGGGGGCGAGCTGTACTTC. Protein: CASGLGGGELYF.

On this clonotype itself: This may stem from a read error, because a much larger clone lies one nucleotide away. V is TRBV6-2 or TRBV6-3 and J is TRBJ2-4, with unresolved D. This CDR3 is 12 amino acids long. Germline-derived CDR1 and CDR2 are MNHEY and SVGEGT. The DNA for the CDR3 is TGTACCAGCAGTATACCACAAAACATTCAGTACTTC. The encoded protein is CTSSIPQNIQYF.